This TCR beta chain was sequenced in a study of T cell responses to AZD1222 COVID-19 vaccine. Findings and limits, study-wide: Clonal diversity was possibly underestimated; the donors were predominantly white British and more often female. Sampling captured repertoires only after the peak T cell response. Mapped onto spike, vaccine-associated CD4 TCRs spanned it and were dominant at 160-218 and 743-854.

Clones were sequenced by immunoSEQ multiplex PCR, and TCRdb holds only the in-frame ones, with some missing. The data show over 65,000 clones, around nine tenths seen once. Comment on this clone: Antigen: not known.

The CDR3 is 15 amino acids. Germline CDR1 reads SGHVS; CDR2 reads FQNEAQ. The V end was cut by 5 bases, the J end by 2 bases, with 13 bases between. The sample was peripheral blood, taken 28 days after the second AZD1222 dose. The sequence derives from an adult who received the AZD1222 COVID-19 vaccine. The rearrangement uses TRBV7-8 and TRBJ1-5, with D unclear. CDR3 in amino acids: CASSPLSGGNQPQHF. CDR3 in DNA: TGTGCCAGCAGCCCCTTGTCGGGAGGCAATCAGCCCCAGCATTTT.